The 30 T cell receptor beta chains presented below share a single source sample, sequenced in a study of CD8+ T cells in alopecia areata. The treatment: oral pan-JAK inhibitor, 5-10 mg twice daily. cDNA prepared by RNA extraction and subsequent reverse transcription served as the template for sequencing. Sequenced by immunoSEQ multiplex PCR; TCRdb stores in-frame clones only, minus some. The table has 270,000 or so clones, over 45% seen once; the top ten hold roughly 1.8%. Sequences were derived from CD4+ T cells sorted from blood, sampled at week 24, from a patient treated with tofacitinib. The origin of the receptors is a human donor with alopecia areata.

This clone was counted a single time. V is TRBV19 and J is TRBJ1-2; the match to TRBD1 covers 7 bases. The V gene end was trimmed by 8 bases and the J gene end by 3 bases; junction bases not matched to a gene: 6. The CDR3 spans 13 residues. Germline assignment: CDR1 LNHDA and CDR2 SQIVND (reference sequence). The CDR3 protein is CASLGQAHYGYTF. For the CDR3, the DNA is TGTGCCAGTCTCGGACAGGCTCACTATGGCTACACCTTC.

The chain links TRBV5-4 to TRBJ1-2; 8 positions match TRBD1. The V and J ends lost 4 bases and 8 bases, in that order; junction bases with no gene match: 10. This CDR3 has 14 amino acids. CDR1 and CDR2 from the germline V gene are SGHNT and YYREEE (reference sequence). The CDR3 here is CASSGETGARGYTF. The CDR3, as DNA: TGTGCCAGCAGCGGGGAGACAGGGGCAAGGGGCTACACCTTC.

This clone was observed a handful of times. The rearrangement uses TRBV7-2 and TRBJ1-3; D unclear. Trimming stripped 4 bases from V and 0 bases from J, with 16 bases between. Per germline, CDR1 SGHTA and CDR2 FQGNSA. CDR3 length: 17 residues. CDR3 sequence: CASSSFQGQHSGNTIYF. In DNA, the CDR3 is TGTGCCAGCAGCTCCTTCCAAGGGCAGCACTCTGGAAACACCATATATTTT.

The chain links TRBV7-9 to TRBJ2-2; perhaps TRBD1 as D (5 bases). Trimming stripped 5 bases from V and 4 bases from J, with 11 bases between. Germline V gives CDR1 SEHNR, CDR2 FQNEAQ (reference sequence). The CDR3 sequence is 14 residues long. CDR3 loop: CASSTGHFTGELFF. The CDR3 DNA is TGTGCCAGCAGCACAGGACATTTCACCGGGGAGCTGTTTTTT.

The rearrangement links TRBV15 to TRBJ2-3; D possibly corresponds to TRBD2 (5 bases). The germline gives CDR1 LNHNV, CDR2 YYDKDF (reference sequence). V was trimmed by 5 bases and J by 4 bases, leaving 10 bases between them. The CDR3 runs to 13 residues. The CDR3 sequence is CATSGRGSDTQYF. CDR3 bases: TGTGCCACCAGCGGCAGAGGGTCAGATACGCAGTATTTT.

This clone has a handful of counts. This chain joins TRBV7-9 and TRBJ2-1, with D possibly being TRBD1 (6 bases). CDR3 size: 17 residues. Trimming shortened V by 4 bases and J by 1 base, and 17 bases separated the two germline ends. The V gene's germline CDR1 is SEHNR and CDR2 FQNEAQ (reference sequence). This CDR3 is CASSSQTGSESYNEQFF. For the CDR3, the DNA is TGTGCCAGCAGCTCCCAGACAGGCTCTGAGTCCTACAATGAGCAGTTCTTC.

This clone came up a few times. V is TRBV19 and J is TRBJ1-5; TRBD1 matches 11 bases. The trim removed 6 bases at V and 4 bases at J, leaving 5 bases unmatched. The CDR3 is made up of 15 amino acids. Germline assignment: CDR1 LNHDA and CDR2 SQIVND (reference sequence). The CDR3 DNA reads TGTGCCAGTAGCTCCGGGACAGGGGGAAATCAGCCCCAGCATTTT. It translates to CASSSGTGGNQPQHF.

The chain is built from TRBV29-1 and TRBJ2-7; TRBD1 agrees at 7 bases. V was pared by 3 bases and J by 3 bases, with 5 bases of the junction left unmatched. Germline CDR1 SQVTM, CDR2 ANQGSEA. The CDR3 covers 13 residues. The CDR3: CSVETGRDYEQYF. CDR3 DNA: TGCAGCGTTGAGACAGGGAGAGACTACGAGCAGTACTTC.

This clone was detected only a few times. V usage is TRBV30 and J usage is TRBJ1-5; D not certain. In germline, CDR1 is GTSNPN, CDR2 SVGIG (reference sequence). With 2 bases removed from V and 9 bases from J, the gap between germline ends came to 14 bases. The CDR3 is 13 residues long. CDR3 loop: CAWSTKGRAPQHF. For the CDR3, the DNA is TGTGCCTGGAGTACGAAGGGCCGAGCGCCCCAGCATTTT.

V is TRBV6-7 and J is TRBJ1-1; no reliable D call. TRBV6-7 is flagged as an ORF with uncertain function. This CDR3 is built from 14 residues. The germline V and J ends were trimmed by 6 bases and 3 bases, with 14 bases remaining between them. CDR3 coding DNA: TGTGCCAGCAGCCCCGGCAGGTGTCACACTGAAGCTTTCTTT. Encoded protein: CASSPGRCHTEAFF.

The gene calls are TRBV30 and TRBJ1-1; no definite D call. Trimming left V 4 bases short and J 8 bases short, with 17 bases between. Germline V lookup: CDR1 GTSNPN, CDR2 SVGIG (reference sequence). The CDR3 covers 13 residues. Written as DNA, the CDR3 is TGTGCCTGGATCTCATTCCGATCCTTCGAAGCTTTCTTT. Translating it yields CAWISFRSFEAFF.

The CDR3 region is CASSLGRDTQYF. The DNA for the CDR3 is TGTGCCAGCAGCTTGGGAAGAGATACGCAGTATTTT. V and J are TRBV5-6 and TRBJ2-3; D gene unclear. Trimming removed 0 bases at V and 5 bases at J, with 4 bases between. The germline CDR1 and CDR2 sequences are SGHDT and YYEEEE. The CDR3 is 12 residues long.

The rearrangement joins TRBV30 to TRBJ1-2; TRBD1 might be the D (5 bases). This CDR3 comprises 14 residues. Germline lookup yields CDR1 GTSNPN and CDR2 SVGIG (reference sequence). Deletions cut 0 bases from V and 8 bases from J, with 16 bases between. The DNA for the CDR3 is TGTGCCTGGAGTGTAAGTGGGGGTAACCCAGGCTACACCTTC. It translates to CAWSVSGGNPGYTF.

V usage is TRBV5-6 and J usage is TRBJ1-1; no firm D call. CDR1 SGHDT and CDR2 YYEEEE come from the germline V gene. The V end lost 4 bases, the J end lost 0 bases, and 10 bases lay between the germline ends. This CDR3 region has 14 residues. CDR3 DNA sequence: TGTGCCAGCAGCCGGTGGCAGTTGAACACTGAAGCTTTCTTT. Translating gives CASSRWQLNTEAFF. Drawing the rest from reference TRBV5-6 and TRBJ1-1, the complete variable domain is DAGVTQSPTHLIKTRGQQVTLRCSPKSGHDTVSWYQQALGQGPQFIFQYYEEEERQRGNFPDRFSGHQFPNYSSELNVNALLLGDSALYLCASSRWQLNTEAFFGQGTRLTVV.

V and J are TRBV7-8 and TRBJ2-3; D ambiguous. Germline-derived CDR1 and CDR2 are SGHVS and FQNEAQ. V was trimmed by 1 base and J by 0 bases, leaving 8 bases between them. This CDR3 comprises 15 residues. Written as DNA, the CDR3 is TGTGCCAGCAGCTTAGACCTGCTCAGCACAGATACGCAGTATTTT. Protein product: CASSLDLLSTDTQYF.

V usage is TRBV7-9 and J usage is TRBJ2-6, with 11 bases aligning to TRBD1. The CDR3 runs 16 residues. J was trimmed by 3 bases and V by 3 bases; bases with no gene match: 1. In germline, CDR1 is SEHNR, CDR2 FQNEAQ (reference sequence). This CDR3 reads CASSLDRGLGANVLTF. CDR3 sequence (DNA): TGTGCCAGCAGCTTGGACAGGGGGCTTGGGGCCAACGTCCTGACTTTC.

The chain has TRBV5-4 and TRBJ2-5; D remains unclear. The germline CDR1 and CDR2 sequences are SGHNT and YYREEE (reference sequence). V lost 0 bases and J lost 5, with 14 bases in between. This CDR3 has 15 residues. As DNA, the CDR3 is TGTGCCAGCAGCTTGGCTCAGTACAGATCGGAGACCCAGTACTTC. Residues: CASSLAQYRSETQYF.

A word on this clone: An end of the junction does not agree with germline; a read error may underlie this. The rearrangement joins TRBV7-9 to TRBJ2-7; D ambiguous. Germline V gene data show CDR1 as SEHNR and CDR2 as FQNEAQ (reference sequence). CDR3 length equals 12 residues. CDR3 sequence reads: CASSSDGYEQSF. The CDR3, as DNA: TGTGCCAGCAGCTCGGACGGCTACGAGCAGTCCTTC. Using reference TRBV7-9 and TRBJ2-7 for the parts outside the CDR3, the full variable domain is DTGVSQNPRHKITKRGQNVTFRCDPISEHNRLYWYRQTLGQGPEFLTYFQNEAQLEKSRLLSDRFSAERPKGSFSTLEIQRTEQGDSAMYLCASSSDGYEQSFGPGTRLTVT.

The chain is built from TRBV27 and TRBJ2-7, with D possibly matching TRBD1 (5 bases). V was clipped by 6 bases and J by 3 bases, with 6 bases between them. CDR3 size: 11 residues. CDR1 is MNHEY and CDR2 is SMNVEV in the germline V gene (reference sequence). In nucleotides, the CDR3 is TGTGCCAGCAGCAGGGACTACGAGCAGTACTTC. This gives the protein CASSRDYEQYF.

This clone was observed once. V and J are TRBV27 and TRBJ1-1; D remains unclear. Germline V gene sequence: CDR1 MNHEY, CDR2 SMNVEV (reference sequence). Trimming took 5 bases from V and 11 from J, leaving 15 bases between them. CDR3 length: 12 residues. CDR3 amino acids: CASSERAGDAFF. The CDR3 region has the DNA TGTGCCAGCAGTGAGCGGGCAGGCGACGCTTTCTTT.

This sequence joins TRBV15 and TRBJ2-7; 10 positions agree with TRBD1. Looked up from germline, CDR1 is LNHNV and CDR2 is YYDKDF (reference sequence). The J segment lost 5 bases and the V segment lost 5 bases, leaving 9 bases of the junction unmatched. The CDR3 runs 15 residues. The CDR3 DNA sequence: TGTGCCACCAGCTCCCGGACAGGGGGTCAAGACGAGCAGTACTTC. Its translation: CATSSRTGGQDEQYF. The full variable domain, with the rest looked up from reference TRBV15 and TRBJ2-7, is DAMVIQNPRYQVTQFGKPVTLSCSQTLNHNVMYWYQQKSSQAPKLLFHYYDKDFNNEADTPDNFQSRRPNTSFCFLDIRSPGLGDTAMYLCATSSRTGGQDEQYFGPGTRLTVT.

This chain uses TRBV5-1 with TRBJ2-7; 7 bases are shared with TRBD2. V dropped 1 base and J dropped 7; count of bases not matched to a gene: 14. The CDR3 has 16 amino acids. Germline V CDR1 and CDR2: SGHRS, YFSETQ. CDR3 amino acids: CASSLLWTATGGEQYF. The CDR3 bases are TGCGCCAGCAGCTTGCTATGGACTGCGACGGGGGGTGAGCAGTACTTC.

The CDR3 DNA reads TGTGCCAGCAGTCTCGAGGCAGGGTTGAAATCTACAGGCTACACCTTC. It is translated as CASSLEAGLKSTGYTF. The rearrangement uses TRBV27 and TRBJ1-2, with D possibly TRBD1 on 5 matching bases. V lost 5 bases, J lost 8 bases, and 24 bases lay in between. The CDR3 extends over 16 amino acids. Germline V lookup: CDR1 MNHEY, CDR2 SMNVEV (reference sequence).

This clone has at least ten counts. The CDR3, as DNA: TGTGCCAGCAGCGGATCCGGACTAGCTGGTGGGGAGACCCAGTACTTC. It translates to CASSGSGLAGGETQYF. This chain uses TRBV7-8 with TRBJ2-5; 8 bases fit TRBD2. The CDR3 runs to 16 residues. V lost 5 bases, J lost 5 bases, and 13 bases stayed unmatched. Germline V gene data show CDR1 as SGHVS and CDR2 as FQNEAQ.

This clone appeared once. The V and J genes are TRBV6-5 and TRBJ2-3; perhaps D is TRBD1 or TRBD2 (5 bases each). Germline V gives CDR1 MNHEY, CDR2 SVGAGI. V lost 0 bases and J 1 base, leaving 8 bases between the germline ends. The CDR3 covers 15 residues. The CDR3 reads CASSYSWGRTDTQYF. For the CDR3, the DNA is TGTGCCAGCAGTTACTCTTGGGGACGCACAGATACGCAGTATTTT.

This sequence joins TRBV7-2 and TRBJ2-3, with D perhaps matching TRBD1 or TRBD2 (7 bases each). Germline CDR1 and CDR2: SGHTA and FQGNSA. The V gene lost 2 bases and the J gene lost 3 bases, with 12 bases spanning the gap. The CDR3 sequence is 15 residues long. The CDR3 is CASSLSGTATDTQYF. In DNA, the CDR3 is TGTGCCAGCAGCTTAAGCGGGACAGCGACAGATACGCAGTATTTT. The full variable domain, in which reference TRBV7-2 and TRBJ2-3 provide the parts outside the CDR3, is GAGVSQSPSNKVTEKGKDVELRCDPISGHTALYWYRQSLGQGLEFLIYFQGNSAPDKSGLPSDRFSAERTGGSVSTLTIQRTQQEDSAVYLCASSLSGTATDTQYFGPGTRLTVL.

V usage is TRBV7-9 and J usage is TRBJ2-2; D ambiguous. V shed 2 bases and J shed 3 bases, with 13 bases lying between them. CDR3 size: 16 residues. CDR1 is SEHNR, CDR2 FQNEAQ, per germline (reference sequence). The CDR3 DNA sequence: TGTGCCAGCAGCTTACCCACCGGACGGGACACCGGGGAGCTGTTTTTT. This codes for CASSLPTGRDTGELFF.

The V and J genes are TRBV5-1 and TRBJ2-5, with D perhaps TRBD1 or TRBD2 (5 bases each). V was pared by 5 bases and J by 5 bases, with 19 bases between. Germline CDR1 SGHRS, CDR2 YFSETQ. The CDR3 contains 15 residues. CDR3 amino acids: CASSSRDSWGETQYF. Here the CDR3 DNA reads TGCGCCAGCAGTTCCCGGGATAGCTGGGGGGAGACCCAGTACTTC.

The chain joins TRBV6-6 to TRBJ2-1; the match to TRBD1 covers 12 bases. The length of the CDR3 is 13 residues. The V gene's germline CDR1 is MNHNY and CDR2 SVGAGI (reference sequence). The V and J ends lost 8 bases and 9 bases, in that order; junction bases with no gene match: 5. The CDR3 coding sequence is TGTGCCAGCGGGGACAGGGGGCAAGGTGAGCAGTTCTTC. It translates to CASGDRGQGEQFF.

The chain has TRBV5-6 and TRBJ2-1; D is ambiguous. Per germline, CDR1 SGHDT and CDR2 YYEEEE. V was clipped by 5 bases and J by 6 bases, with 6 bases between them. The CDR3 is made up of 11 amino acids. DNA for the CDR3: TGTGCCAGCAGAGCAGCCAATGAGCAGTTCTTC. It specifies CASRAANEQFF.